The T cell receptor (beta chain) under discussion was sequenced for a study of neoadjuvant anti-PD-1 for oral cavity cancer. Study as a whole: Nivolumab at 3 mg/kg was mostly given biweekly, three to four doses, pre-surgery.

Most PBMC samples had 400 to 550 ng input DNA in six replicates. Sequencing used immunoSEQ multiplex PCR; TCRdb keeps in-frame clones, though not all of them. The sample lists some 14,000 clones; 60% to 80% were seen once. Indicated time point: after neoadjuvant nivolumab, at surgical resection. PBMCs were not maintained or expanded in culture before analysis. The CDR3 loop spans 15 amino acids. Germline V gene sequence: CDR1 SGHRS, CDR2 YFSETQ. The trim removed 4 bases at V and 5 bases at J, leaving 6 bases unmatched. V is TRBV5-1 and J is TRBJ2-5; 12 bases fit TRBD2. This clonotype originated in a person aged 35-79 years with oral cavity squamous cell carcinoma. The source material was PBMCs, sampled after nivolumab (anti-PD-1) treatment. CDR3 sequence reads: CASSPSGRAEETQYF. The CDR3 DNA reads as TGCGCCAGCAGCCCTAGCGGGAGGGCGGAGGAGACCCAGTACTTC.